The T cell receptor (beta chain) described here comes from a study of post-analysis software for immune sequencing data. Study findings and constraints: Samples prepared in the same batch strongly co-clustered by F measure. When patients were compared with controls, 5 or 6 TRBV segments were more frequent, TRBV5-6, TRBV5-1 and TRBV20-1 among them. Significantly lower normalized Chao1 diversity was seen in multiple sclerosis patients than in controls.

Built from TCR beta cDNA, the libraries had unique molecular identifiers in them. Yield was some 540,000 cDNA molecules from 1 to 10 million T cells. TCRdb re-analysed the PCR reads in MiXCR, keeping a single row per CDR3 protein. Here the sample spans approximately 730,000 distinct CDR3 sequences, more than 45% being singletons. Regarding this clonotype: Its antigen is unidentified.

The CDR3 has 17 residues. Trimming at V came to 5 bases and at J to 0 bases, leaving 7 bases not matched to a gene. Germline V gene data show CDR1 as LNHDA and CDR2 as SQIVND (reference sequence). Sequenced material: blood. The rearrangement joins TRBV19 to TRBJ2-6, with 7 bases fitting TRBD1. The TCR sequence derives from a girl aged 10-17 years with multiple sclerosis. Written as DNA, the CDR3 is TGTGCCAGTAGTCTCCGACAGGGCCTCTCTGGGGCCAACGTCCTGACTTTC. This sequence encodes CASSLRQGLSGANVLTF. Supplemented by reference TRBV19 and TRBJ2-6, the full variable domain reads DGGITQSPKYLFRKEGQNVTLSCEQNLNHDAMYWYRQDPGQGLRLIYYSQIVNDFQKGDIAEGYSVSREKKESFPLTVTSAQKNPTAFYLCASSLRQGLSGANVLTFGAGSRLTVL.